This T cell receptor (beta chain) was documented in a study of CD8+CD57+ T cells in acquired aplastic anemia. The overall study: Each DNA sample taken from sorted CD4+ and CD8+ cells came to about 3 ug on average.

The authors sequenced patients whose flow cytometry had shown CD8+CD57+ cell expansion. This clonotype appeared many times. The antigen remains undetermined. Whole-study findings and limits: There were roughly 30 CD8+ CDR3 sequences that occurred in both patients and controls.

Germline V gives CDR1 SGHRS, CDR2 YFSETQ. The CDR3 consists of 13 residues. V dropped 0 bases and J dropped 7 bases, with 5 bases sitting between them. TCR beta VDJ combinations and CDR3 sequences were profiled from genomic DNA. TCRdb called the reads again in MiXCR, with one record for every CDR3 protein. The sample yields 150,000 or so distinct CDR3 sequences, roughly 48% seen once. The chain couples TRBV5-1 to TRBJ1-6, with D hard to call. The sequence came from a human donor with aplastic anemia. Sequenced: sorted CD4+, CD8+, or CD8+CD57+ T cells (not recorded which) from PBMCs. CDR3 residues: CASSLGMNSPLHF. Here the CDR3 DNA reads TGCGCCAGCAGCTTGGGTATGAATTCACCCCTCCACTTT. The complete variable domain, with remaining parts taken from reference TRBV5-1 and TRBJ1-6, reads KAGVTQTPRYLIKTRGQQVTLSCSPISGHRSVSWYQQTPGQGLQFLFEYFSETQRNKGNFPGRFSGRQFSNSRSEMNVSTLELGDSALYLCASSLGMNSPLHFGNGTRLTVT.